A single sample is the source of the 23 T cell receptor beta chains below, sequenced in a study of shared clonotypes between healthy human individuals. Libraries were prepared by immunoSEQ multiplex PCR; TCRdb keeps only in-frame clonotypes and omits some of them. Here the sample spans approximately 840,000 clones, 96% being singletons. Cells designated naive CD8 were CD45RO-negative and were positively selected for CCR7, with terminally differentiated effector memory CD45RA+ cells excluded. The source material was naive CD8+ T cells sorted from blood. All receptors derive from a man under 40 in good health.

V usage is TRBV15 and J usage is TRBJ2-7; 10 bases map to TRBD2. Germline V lookup: CDR1 LNHNV, CDR2 YYDKDF (reference sequence). This CDR3 spans 15 amino acids. The V gene end was trimmed by 3 bases and the J gene end by 1 base; junction bases not matched to a gene: 3. The CDR3, as DNA: TGTGCCACCAGCAGCTCTAGCGGGAGATCCTACGAGCAGTACTTC. It translates to CATSSSSGRSYEQYF.

The genes are TRBV7-9 and TRBJ2-5; D remains unclear. Germline V gene lookup returns CDR1 SEHNR and CDR2 FQNEAQ (reference sequence). Trimming took 3 bases from V and 5 from J, leaving 10 bases between them. The CDR3 is 13 amino acids. CDR3 DNA sequence: TGTGCCAGCAGCTTCCGGCCTGAGGAGACCCAGTACTTC. This encodes CASSFRPEETQYF.

The rearrangement uses TRBV27 and TRBJ2-7; D might be TRBD2 (6 bases). Trimming took 6 bases from V and 7 from J, leaving 19 bases between them. The V gene's germline CDR1 is MNHEY and CDR2 SMNVEV (reference sequence). This CDR3 region has 14 residues. The CDR3 sequence is CASRTGDNREEQYF. The CDR3 coding sequence is TGTGCCAGCAGAACGGGCGATAACCGGGAGGAGCAGTACTTC.

CDR3 in DNA: TGTGCCAGCAGCCAAGGACAGCTCCCATACCAAGAGACCCAGTACTTC. It specifies CASSQGQLPYQETQYF. The V and J genes are TRBV11-2 and TRBJ2-5; possible D gene TRBD1, 6 bases. The V end was cut by 5 bases, the J end by 0 bases, with 16 bases between. Germline V gene sequence: CDR1 SGHAT, CDR2 FQNNGV. The CDR3 covers 16 residues.

This rearrangement joins TRBV19 to TRBJ2-1; D is possibly TRBD2 (6 bases). With 5 bases removed from V and 4 bases from J, the gap between germline ends came to 9 bases. The CDR3 contains 13 residues. CDR1 is LNHDA, CDR2 SQIVND, per germline (reference sequence). This chain's CDR3 is CASSSGEYNEQFF. The CDR3 nucleotides are TGTGCCAGTAGTTCGGGGGAGTACAATGAGCAGTTCTTC.

The V call is TRBV7-9, the J call TRBJ1-2; no reliable D call. There are 15 residues in the CDR3. The V gene's germline CDR1 is SEHNR and CDR2 FQNEAQ (reference sequence). Trimming stripped 2 bases from V and 2 bases from J, with 12 bases between. The CDR3 DNA reads as TGTGCCAGCAGCTTAATAACCGACATAAACTATGGCTACACCTTC. This sequence encodes CASSLITDINYGYTF.

This chain links TRBV28 with TRBJ2-2; 8 bases line up with TRBD1. The CDR3 is made up of 15 amino acids. V shed 5 bases, J shed 6 bases, and the junction held 8 bases outside the gene matches. Per the germline V gene, CDR1 is MDHEN and CDR2 is SYDVKM. The CDR3 region has the DNA TGTGCCAGCAGTGAGGACAGGGATAAGGCCGGGGAGCTGTTTTTT. It translates to CASSEDRDKAGELFF.

The count of this clone is one. This chain connects TRBV27 to TRBJ1-2, with 8 bases matching TRBD1. CDR1 is MNHEY and CDR2 is SMNVEV in the germline V gene (reference sequence). Unmatched junction bases numbered 14, after V lost 5 bases and J lost 6 bases. This CDR3 contains 16 residues. This chain's CDR3 is CASSHRDRTRSNGYTF. For the CDR3, the DNA is TGTGCCAGCAGTCACCGGGACAGGACACGCTCCAATGGCTACACCTTC.

The chain employs TRBV29-1 and TRBJ2-1; TRBD1 matches 9 bases. There are 15 residues in the CDR3. Losses at the gene ends were 3 bases for V and 7 bases for J; bases not matched to a gene: 10. Germline loops: CDR1 SQVTM, CDR2 ANQGSEA. In DNA form, the CDR3 reads TGCAGCGTTGAGGGAGGGGACAGGGAATGGAATGAGCAGTTCTTC. Protein: CSVEGGDREWNEQFF.

This rearrangement joins TRBV6-5 to TRBJ1-1, with 11 bases fitting TRBD1. V shed 6 bases and J 5 bases; nucleotides not matched to a gene: 8. The CDR3 length is 15 residues. Germline V CDR1 and CDR2: MNHEY, SVGAGI. The CDR3 coding sequence is TGTGCCAGCAGCTCGGACAGGGGGCGGGGGACTGAAGCTTTCTTT. Its protein is CASSSDRGRGTEAFF.

This clone occurred once. The chain uses TRBV27 and TRBJ1-1; 9 bases agree with TRBD1. Germline V gene data show CDR1 as MNHEY and CDR2 as SMNVEV (reference sequence). The CDR3 runs to 15 residues. The V and J ends lost 4 bases and 5 bases, in that order; junction bases with no gene match: 8. This chain's CDR3 is CASSWGQGEATEAFF. CDR3 in DNA: TGTGCCAGCAGTTGGGGACAGGGAGAGGCGACTGAAGCTTTCTTT.

The rearrangement uses TRBV6-5 and TRBJ2-1; D unclear. The CDR3 extends over 13 amino acids. The V end lost 0 bases, the J end lost 3 bases, and 3 bases lay between the germline ends. Germline-derived CDR1 and CDR2 are MNHEY and SVGAGI. The DNA for the CDR3 is TGTGCCAGCAGTTACTCGTTCTACAATGAGCAGTTCTTC. As protein: CASSYSFYNEQFF.

The chain uses TRBV6-5 and TRBJ2-3; no definite D call. Germline CDR1 is MNHEY and CDR2 is SVGAGI. The CDR3 sequence is 12 residues long. The V gene lost 2 bases and the J gene lost 4 bases, with 4 bases spanning the gap. The CDR3 DNA follows: TGTGCCAGCAGTTACGGCCCAGATACGCAGTATTTT. As protein: CASSYGPDTQYF.

This chain connects TRBV5-5 to TRBJ1-1; the D is unclear. The CDR3 is 11 amino acids. The germline V and J ends were trimmed by 4 bases and 11 bases, with 12 bases remaining between them. CDR1 is SGHKS, CDR2 YYEKEE, per germline (reference sequence). The chain's CDR3 is CASSVGSLAFF. For the CDR3, the DNA is TGTGCCAGCAGCGTGGGTAGTTTGGCTTTCTTT.

The chain links TRBV5-5 to TRBJ2-7, with D possibly matching TRBD1 (6 bases). The CDR3 is 15 residues long. Trimming pared 4 bases from V and 2 bases from J, leaving 16 bases between. CDR1 and CDR2 (germline): SGHKS, YYEKEE (reference sequence). This CDR3 reads CASSLGHTEAYEQYF. The CDR3 DNA is TGTGCCAGCAGCCTGGGACACACGGAGGCCTACGAGCAGTACTTC. Combining the CDR3 with reference TRBV5-5 and TRBJ2-7 gives the whole variable domain DAGVTQSPTHLIKTRGQQVTLRCSPISGHKSVSWYQQVLGQGPQFIFQYYEKEERGRGNFPDRFSARQFPNYSSELNVNALLLGDSALYLCASSLGHTEAYEQYFGPGTRLTVT.

This sequence joins TRBV6-1 and TRBJ1-5; maybe TRBD1 (5 bases). Trimming pared 8 bases from V and 0 bases from J, leaving 11 bases between. In germline, CDR1 is MNHNS, CDR2 SASEGT. This CDR3 is built from 14 residues. The CDR3 DNA sequence: TGTGCCAGCCTGGCAGGGTATAGCAATCAGCCCCAGCATTTT. It codes for CASLAGYSNQPQHF.

The J gene is TRBJ2-2, the V gene TRBV4-1, with D unresolved. V shed 5 bases and J shed 4 bases, with 8 bases lying between them. Germline V gene data show CDR1 as MGHRA and CDR2 as YSYEKL. The CDR3 is 13 amino acids. DNA for the CDR3: TGCGCCAGCAGCTTCAAGCTCACCGGGGAGCTGTTTTTT. It codes for CASSFKLTGELFF.

V gene TRBV29-1 combines with J gene TRBJ1-1, with 8 bases that match TRBD1. The CDR3 has 12 amino acids. Trimming cost V 6 bases and J 8 bases; bases outside gene matches: 8. CDR1 is SQVTM, CDR2 ANQGSEA, per germline. The CDR3 sequence: CSVENWTGEAFF. The CDR3 DNA reads TGCAGCGTAGAAAACTGGACAGGGGAAGCTTTCTTT.

The chain carries TRBV13 and TRBJ2-7; a possible D gene is TRBD1 (7 bases). Trimming pared 4 bases from V and 6 bases from J, leaving 19 bases between. Germline loops: CDR1 PRHDT, CDR2 FYEKMQ (reference sequence). There are 15 residues in the CDR3. CDR3 sequence reads: CASSSFGGGPSEQYF. In DNA form, the CDR3 reads TGTGCCAGCAGCTCCTTTGGAGGGGGCCCCTCCGAGCAGTACTTC.

The V call is TRBV10-3, the J call TRBJ2-3; weak D call: TRBD2 (10 bases). Per the germline V gene, CDR1 is ENHRY and CDR2 is SYGVKD. The CDR3 runs 20 residues. With 3 bases removed from V and 4 bases from J, the gap between germline ends came to 29 bases. As DNA, the CDR3 is TGTGCCATCAGTGATCTAGGGACAGGGCTAGCGGGAGAATACTCAGATACGCAGTATTTT. It is translated as CAISDLGTGLAGEYSDTQYF.

V is TRBV7-6 and J is TRBJ1-4; D gene uncertain. CDR3 length: 14 residues. Trimming cost V 5 bases and J 5 bases, with 12 bases left between them. CDR1 is SGHVS, CDR2 FNYEAQ, per germline. Written as DNA, the CDR3 is TGTGCCAGCAGCCCGGGGATTAGGAATGAAAAACTGTTTTTT. Its protein product is CASSPGIRNEKLFF.

CDR3: CASSQPDLVYEQYF. The CDR3 nucleotides read TGCGCCAGCAGCCAACCAGACCTCGTCTACGAGCAGTACTTC. The rearrangement uses TRBV4-3 and TRBJ2-7; D is unclear. CDR1 is LGHNA and CDR2 is YSLEER in the germline V gene. The V gene lost 2 bases and the J gene lost 3 bases, with 11 bases spanning the gap. There are 14 residues in the CDR3.

The CDR3 bases are TGTGCCAGCAGCAAACGCCCACAGGGGGCAGTAACCGGGGAGCTGTTTTTT. This sequence encodes CASSKRPQGAVTGELFF. The genes are TRBV21-1 and TRBJ2-2; the listed D gene, TRBD1, was not tested against the DNA. TRBV21-1 is an annotated pseudogene. The CDR3 spans 17 residues.